By proportion, the clone carrying this TCR beta chain is medium-sized. The CDR3 contains 17 residues. The ends were cut back, 6 bases at V and 4 bases at J, with 24 bases in the middle. This sample was taken from a study of patients and donors after allogeneic stem cell transplantation. TCRdb passed the RT-PCR reads through MiXCR, listing each CDR3 protein once. The data hold 550 to 700 distinct CDR3 sequences, with under 2.5% observed a single time. The V call is TRBV12-3 or TRBV12-4, the J call TRBJ1-1; TRBD1 is a possible D gene (6 bases). The sequence derives from a human donor who was either an allogeneic HSCT recipient or a stem cell or donor lymphocyte infusion donor (not recorded which). It is not recorded whose cells these are; they may come from a transplant donor. Material: blood, either unsorted or a sorted T cell fraction (not recorded which). CDR3 in DNA: TGTGCCAGCAGCCCTATCCGGGGGAGACAGGATTCCACTGAAGCTTTCTTT. As protein: CASSPIRGRQDSTEAFF.